This TCR beta chain was obtained from a study of blood T cell repertoires in COVID-19. Sequenced by immunoSEQ multiplex PCR; TCRdb stores in-frame clones only, minus some. Among nearly 250,000 clones listed, around four fifths were seen once. Trimming pared 1 base from V and 8 bases from J, leaving 12 bases between. CDR3 length: 14 residues. Germline lookup yields CDR1 SGHRS and CDR2 YFSETQ. V gene TRBV5-1 combines with J gene TRBJ1-4; D possibly corresponds to TRBD1 (6 bases). Sequencing used peripheral blood. This TCR derives from a woman older than 75 with acute or convalescent COVID-19. Here the CDR3 reads CASSLIDQGEKLFF. The CDR3 DNA is TGCGCCAGCAGCTTGATTGATCAGGGGGAAAAACTGTTTTTT.